The rows below give T cell receptor beta chains drawn from one sample of a study of cytomegalovirus exposure and HLA in healthy donors. The assay was immunoSEQ multiplex PCR, and TCRdb's table has in-frame clones only and misses some. The table shows about 130,000 clones, with 80% occurring only once. Sample: PBMCs. These receptors came from a male donor in good health and CMV-seronegative. CDR3s include the opening cysteine and the closing phenylalanine or tryptophan.

V gene	J gene	CDR3 protein
TRBV5-1	TRBJ1-4	CASSLEVDRAGKLFF
TRBV4-2	TRBJ2-7	CASSQVVGGVYEQYF
TRBV5-4	TRBJ2-1	CASSLTGNEQFF
TRBV6-6	TRBJ1-1	CASRKETEAFF
TRBV30	TRBJ1-1	CAWSAGQGMNTEAFF
TRBV14	TRBJ1-1	CASRYQGLTEAFF
TRBV5-8	TRBJ1-2	CASSLRGLDGYTF
TRBV19	TRBJ2-3	CASSLGVDTDTQYF
TRBV19	TRBJ2-1	CASTITSGRLLYEQFF
TRBV27	TRBJ2-2	CASSFTGGSGELFF
TRBV19	TRBJ2-5	CASREGSQETQYF
TRBV7-2	TRBJ2-5	CASSTRGWGETQYF
TRBV5-1	TRBJ2-7	CASSRTGDGYEQYF
TRBV30	TRBJ1-1	CAWKYWNTEAFF
TRBV30	TRBJ2-1	CAWRGGSSYNEQFF